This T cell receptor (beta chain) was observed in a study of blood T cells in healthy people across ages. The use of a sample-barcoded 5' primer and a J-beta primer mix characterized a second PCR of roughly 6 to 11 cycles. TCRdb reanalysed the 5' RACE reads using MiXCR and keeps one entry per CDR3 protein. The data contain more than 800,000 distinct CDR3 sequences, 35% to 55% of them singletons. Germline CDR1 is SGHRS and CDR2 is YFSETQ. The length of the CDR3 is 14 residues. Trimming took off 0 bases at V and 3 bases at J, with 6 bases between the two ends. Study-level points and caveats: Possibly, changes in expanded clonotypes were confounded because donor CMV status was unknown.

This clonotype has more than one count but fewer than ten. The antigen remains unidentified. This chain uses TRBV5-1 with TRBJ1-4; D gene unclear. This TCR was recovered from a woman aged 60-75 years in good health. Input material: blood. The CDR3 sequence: CASSLGPSNEKLFF. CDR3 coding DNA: TGCGCCAGCAGCTTGGGGCCATCTAATGAAAAACTGTTTTTT. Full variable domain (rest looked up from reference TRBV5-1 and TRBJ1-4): KAGVTQTPRYLIKTRGQQVTLSCSPISGHRSVSWYQQTPGQGLQFLFEYFSETQRNKGNFPGRFSGRQFSNSRSEMNVSTLELGDSALYLCASSLGPSNEKLFFGSGTQLSVL.